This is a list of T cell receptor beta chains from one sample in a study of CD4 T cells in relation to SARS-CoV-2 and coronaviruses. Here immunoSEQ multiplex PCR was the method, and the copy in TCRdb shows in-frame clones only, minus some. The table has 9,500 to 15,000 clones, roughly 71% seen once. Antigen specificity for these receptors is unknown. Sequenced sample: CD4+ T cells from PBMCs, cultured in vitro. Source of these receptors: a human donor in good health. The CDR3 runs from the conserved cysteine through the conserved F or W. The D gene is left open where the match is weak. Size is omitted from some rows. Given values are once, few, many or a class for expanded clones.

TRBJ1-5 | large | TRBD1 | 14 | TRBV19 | TGTGCCAGTAACACCAGGGGGGGCAATCAGCCCCAGCATTTT | CASNTRGGNQPQHF
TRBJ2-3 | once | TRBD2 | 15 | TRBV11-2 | TGTGCCAGCAGCTTAAGAGCGGGAGGCGCAGATACGCAGTATTTT | CASSLRAGGADTQYF
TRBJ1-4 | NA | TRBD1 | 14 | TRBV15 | TGTGCCACCAGCAGAGGACAGGGTGGGGAAAAACTGTTTTTT | CATSRGQGGEKLFF
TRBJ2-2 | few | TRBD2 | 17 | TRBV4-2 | TGTGCCAGCAGCCAATCTGGGACTAGCGGAAAATCCGGGGAGCTGTTTTTT | CASSQSGTSGKSGELFF
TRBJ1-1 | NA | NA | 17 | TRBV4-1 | TGCGCCAGCAGCCAAGATACAGGCGTGGGTGAGATGTCTGAAGCTTTCTTT | CASSQDTGVGEMSEAFF
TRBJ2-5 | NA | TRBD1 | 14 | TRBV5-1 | TGCGCCAGCAATACTCAGGGGGCAGGAGAGACCCAGTACTTC | CASNTQGAGETQYF
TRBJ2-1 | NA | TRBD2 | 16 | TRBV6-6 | TGTGCCAGCAGTTTAGGACTAGCGGGAGATCGGAATGAGCAGTTCTTC | CASSLGLAGDRNEQFF
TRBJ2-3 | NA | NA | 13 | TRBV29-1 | TGCAGCGTTGAGGACTCTAGCACAGATACGCAGTATTTT | CSVEDSSTDTQYF
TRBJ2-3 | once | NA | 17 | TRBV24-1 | TGTGCCACCAGTGATTTCCCACAGGGTATGGGAACAGATACGCAGTATTTT | CATSDFPQGMGTDTQYF
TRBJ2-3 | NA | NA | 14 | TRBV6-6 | TGTGCCAGCAGTTACTTTAGCGGCACAGATACGCAGTATTTT | CASSYFSGTDTQYF
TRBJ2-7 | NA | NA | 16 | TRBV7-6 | TGTGCCAGCAGCTTAGCGCCAGACCCCCGACGGCACGAGCAGTACTTC | CASSLAPDPRRHEQYF
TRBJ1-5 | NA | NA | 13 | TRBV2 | TGTGCCAGCGGCCGGCAGTCCAATCAGCCCCAGCATTTT | CASGRQSNQPQHF
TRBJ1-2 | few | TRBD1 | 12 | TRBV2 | TGTGCCAGCAGTGCCGGACAGGCGGGCGACACCTTC | CASSAGQAGDTF
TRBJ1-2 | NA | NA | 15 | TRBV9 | TGTGCCAGCAGCGTAGCCCAGGTGGGGGGCTATGGCTACACCTTC | CASSVAQVGGYGYTF
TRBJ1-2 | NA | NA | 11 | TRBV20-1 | TGCAGTGCTAGAGATGTCTATGTCTACACCTTC | CSARDVYVYTF
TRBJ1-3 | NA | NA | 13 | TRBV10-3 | TGTGCCATCGGAAGGGTCTCCGGAAACACCATATATTTT | CAIGRVSGNTIYF
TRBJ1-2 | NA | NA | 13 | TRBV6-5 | TGTGCCAGCAGTAAACAGGGTCGGCATGGCTACACCTTC | CASSKQGRHGYTF
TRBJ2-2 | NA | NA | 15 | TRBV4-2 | TGTGCCAGCAGCCAAGAAAGATCTTACACCGGGGAGCTGTTTTTT | CASSQERSYTGELFF
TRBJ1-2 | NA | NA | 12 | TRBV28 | TGTGCCAGCAGTTTAGTCAGGGTCGGCTACACCTTC | CASSLVRVGYTF
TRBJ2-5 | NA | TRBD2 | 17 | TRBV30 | TGTGCCTGGAGTAAGGGGGTTACTAGCGGGAGTTCGGAGACCCAGTACTTC | CAWSKGVTSGSSETQYF
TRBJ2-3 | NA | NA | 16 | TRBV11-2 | TGTGCCAGCAGTCAAGGGCACTACACGGACGCAGATACGCAGTATTTT | CASSQGHYTDADTQYF
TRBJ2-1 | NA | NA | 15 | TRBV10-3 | TGTGCCATCAGTGCCGCAGGGCGAACCTACAATGAGCAGTTCTTC | CAISAAGRTYNEQFF
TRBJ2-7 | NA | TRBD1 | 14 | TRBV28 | TGTGCCAGCAGCAAACAGGGGGGCTCCTACGAGCAGTACTTC | CASSKQGGSYEQYF
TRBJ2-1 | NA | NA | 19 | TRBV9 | TGTGCCAGCAGCGTAGGAGGAGCGCTAGCGCCAAGCTCCTACAATGAGCAGTTCTTC | CASSVGGALAPSSYNEQFF
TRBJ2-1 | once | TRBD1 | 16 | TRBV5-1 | TGCGCCAGCAGCCTGATTACGGACAGGTTGGGGCATGAGCAGTTCTTC | CASSLITDRLGHEQFF
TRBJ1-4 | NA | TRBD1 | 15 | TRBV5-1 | TGCGCCAGCAGCATGGACAGGGGAACGGGAGAAAAACTGTTTTTT | CASSMDRGTGEKLFF
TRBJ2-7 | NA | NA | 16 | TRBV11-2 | TGTGCCAGCAGCTTGCCGATCGGCGATGGCACCTACGAGCAGTACTTC | CASSLPIGDGTYEQYF
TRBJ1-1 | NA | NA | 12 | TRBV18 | TGTGCCAGCTCACCAACGAACACTGAAGCTTTCTTT | CASSPTNTEAFF
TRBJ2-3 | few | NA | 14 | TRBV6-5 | TGTGCCAGCAGCCGCAATGACAGAGGGGATACGCAGTATTTT | CASSRNDRGDTQYF
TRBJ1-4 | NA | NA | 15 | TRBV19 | TGTGCCAGTAGTTCAGGGAGTGGGGCTAATGAAAAACTGTTTTTT | CASSSGSGANEKLFF
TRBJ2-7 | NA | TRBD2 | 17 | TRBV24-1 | TGTGCCACATCTAATGGGCTAGCGGGGGCTATACGTATCGAGCAGTACTTC | CATSNGLAGAIRIEQYF
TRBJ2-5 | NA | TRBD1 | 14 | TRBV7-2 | TGTGCCAGCAGCCCAGGACAGGGCCGGGAGACCCAGTACTTC | CASSPGQGRETQYF
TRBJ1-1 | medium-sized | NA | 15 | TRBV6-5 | TGTGCCAGCAGGTCCGGTGTGGGGGCGAACACTGAAGCTTTCTTT | CASRSGVGANTEAFF
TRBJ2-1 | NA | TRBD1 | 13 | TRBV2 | TGTGCCAGCAGTGTCGGACAGGGTGGTGAGCAGTTCTTC | CASSVGQGGEQFF
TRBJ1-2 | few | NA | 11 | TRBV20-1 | TGCAGTGCTATTAACAGGCCCCTCTACACCTTC | CSAINRPLYTF
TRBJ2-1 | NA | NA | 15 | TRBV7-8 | TGTGCCAGCAGCCCAACCGGGACCCCCTACAATGAGCAGTTCTTC | CASSPTGTPYNEQFF
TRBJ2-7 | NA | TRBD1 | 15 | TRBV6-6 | TGTGCCAGCAGTCCGGGGACAGGCACTACCTACGAGCAGTACTTC | CASSPGTGTTYEQYF
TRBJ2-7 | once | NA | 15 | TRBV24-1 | TGTGCCACCAGTGCCCATCGAGGGTATCCGGGGGAGCAGTACTTC | CATSAHRGYPGEQYF
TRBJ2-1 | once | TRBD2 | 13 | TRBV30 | TGTGCCTGGAGCCCAGGGACTAGCTATGAGCAGTTCTTC | CAWSPGTSYEQFF
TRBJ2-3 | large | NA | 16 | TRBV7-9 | TGTGCCAGCAGCCAGGCCATGGGACGGAGCACAGATACGCAGTATTTT | CASSQAMGRSTDTQYF
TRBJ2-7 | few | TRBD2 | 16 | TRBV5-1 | TGCGCCAGCAGCTTCCACGAGCCGGGAGGACGTAGCGAGCAGTACTTC | CASSFHEPGGRSEQYF
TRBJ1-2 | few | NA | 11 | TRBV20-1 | TGCAGTGCTAGAGGGATAGGCGGCTACACCTTC | CSARGIGGYTF
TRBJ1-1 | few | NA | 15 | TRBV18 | TGTGCCAGCTCACCCCGGTACAGCATGAACACTGAAGCTTTCTTT | CASSPRYSMNTEAFF
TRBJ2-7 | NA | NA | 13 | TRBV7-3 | TGTGCCAGCAGCGGGGGTTCGGACTACGAGCAGTACTTC | CASSGGSDYEQYF
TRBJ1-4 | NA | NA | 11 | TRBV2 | TGTGCCAGTGCAACTAATGAAAAACTGTTTTTT | CASATNEKLFF
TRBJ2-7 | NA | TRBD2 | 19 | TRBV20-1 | TGCAGTGCTAGTGTCATTCCACCGGGACTAGCGGGAGGGGCCTACGAGCAGTACTTC | CSASVIPPGLAGGAYEQYF
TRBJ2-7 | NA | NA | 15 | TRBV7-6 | TGTGCCAGCAGCTTAGCGGAGGGGGGGCTCTACGAGCAGTACTTC | CASSLAEGGLYEQYF
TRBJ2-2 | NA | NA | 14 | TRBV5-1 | TGCGCCAGCAGCTTTCGGGGGGCGGACGGGGAGCTGTTTTTT | CASSFRGADGELFF
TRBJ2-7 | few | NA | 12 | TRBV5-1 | TGCGCCAGCAGCTTGGAATGGGGCGAGCAGTACTTC | CASSLEWGEQYF
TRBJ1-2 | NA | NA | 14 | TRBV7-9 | TGTGCCAGCAGCTTAGTAGGGCGGAGCTATGGCTACACCTTC | CASSLVGRSYGYTF
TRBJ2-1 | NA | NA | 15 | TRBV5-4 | TGTGCCAGCATAACAGATACGGGGGCCTACAATGAGCAGTTCTTC | CASITDTGAYNEQFF
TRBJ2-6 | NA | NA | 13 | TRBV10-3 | TGTGCCATCATGTCCGCTGGGGCCAACGTCCTGACTTTC | CAIMSAGANVLTF